Included here is one T cell receptor (beta chain) sequence, with context. Its specificity is not known. The record originates from a study of T cell responses to AZD1222 COVID-19 vaccine. Trimming cost V 0 bases and J 0 bases; bases outside gene matches: 5. The CDR3 length is 18 residues. Per the germline V gene, CDR1 is MDHEN and CDR2 is SYDVKM. The assay was immunoSEQ multiplex PCR, and TCRdb's table has in-frame clones only and misses some. The sample has tens of thousands of clones, approximately 86% seen once. Study-wide results and caveats: Following two doses of AZD1222, Spike-specific TCR breadth and depth rose.

The chain is built from TRBV28 and TRBJ2-7; TRBD2 matches 13 bases. The material was peripheral blood, obtained on day 0 of MenACWY control vaccination. This sequence was found in an adult in good health. The CDR3: CASSLWTSGGISSYEQYF. CDR3 in DNA: TGTGCCAGCAGTTTATGGACTAGCGGGGGGATAAGCTCCTACGAGCAGTACTTC. Combining the CDR3 with reference TRBV28 and TRBJ2-7 gives the whole variable domain DVKVTQSSRYLVKRTGEKVFLECVQDMDHENMFWYRQDPGLGLRLIYFSYDVKMKEKGDIPEGYSVSREKKERFSLILESASTNQTSMYLCASSLWTSGGISSYEQYFGPGTRLTVT.